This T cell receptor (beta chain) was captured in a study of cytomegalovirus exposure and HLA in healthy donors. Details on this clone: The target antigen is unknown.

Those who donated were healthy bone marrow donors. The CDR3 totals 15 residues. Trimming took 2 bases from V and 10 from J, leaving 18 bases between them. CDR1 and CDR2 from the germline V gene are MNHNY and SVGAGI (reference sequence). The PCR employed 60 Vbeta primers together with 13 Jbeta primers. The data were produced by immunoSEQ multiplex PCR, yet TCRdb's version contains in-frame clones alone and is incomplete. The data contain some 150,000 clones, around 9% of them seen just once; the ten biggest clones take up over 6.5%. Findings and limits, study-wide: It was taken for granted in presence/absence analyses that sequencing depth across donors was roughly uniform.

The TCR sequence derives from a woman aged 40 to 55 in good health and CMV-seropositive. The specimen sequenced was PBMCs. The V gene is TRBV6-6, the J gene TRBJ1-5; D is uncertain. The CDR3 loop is CASSYPRQEGIPQHF. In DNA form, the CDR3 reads TGTGCCAGCAGTTACCCCAGGCAGGAGGGTATACCCCAGCATTTT.